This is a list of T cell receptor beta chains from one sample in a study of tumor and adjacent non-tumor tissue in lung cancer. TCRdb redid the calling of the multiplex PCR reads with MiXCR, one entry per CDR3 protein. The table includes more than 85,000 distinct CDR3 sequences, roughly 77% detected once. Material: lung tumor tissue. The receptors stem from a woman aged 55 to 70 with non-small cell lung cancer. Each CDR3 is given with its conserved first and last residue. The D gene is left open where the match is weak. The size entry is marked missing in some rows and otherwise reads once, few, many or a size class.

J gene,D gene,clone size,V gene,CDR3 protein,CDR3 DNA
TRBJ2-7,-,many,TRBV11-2,CASSPGGTASSYEQYF,TGTGCCAGCAGCCCCGGCGGGACAGCGAGCTCCTACGAGCAGTACTTC
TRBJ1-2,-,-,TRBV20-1,CSAGRGSHGYTF,TGCAGTGCAGGCAGGGGTAGCCATGGCTACACCTTC
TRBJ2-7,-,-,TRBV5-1,CASRKGQGTSEQYF,TGCGCCAGCAGAAAGGGTCAGGGAACCTCCGAGCAGTACTTC
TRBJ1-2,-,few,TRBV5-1,CASSEDLVGYTF,TGCGCCAGCAGCGAAGACCTGGTAGGCTACACCTTC
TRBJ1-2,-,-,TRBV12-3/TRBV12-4,CTSGYGRGWYGYTF,TGTACCAGCGGCTATGGTAGGGGCTGGTATGGCTACACCTTC
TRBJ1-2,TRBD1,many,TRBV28,CATQTGTGYGYTF,TGTGCCACTCAAACCGGGACAGGGTATGGCTACACCTTC
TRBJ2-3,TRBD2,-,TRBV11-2,CASSMGLVTDTLYF,TGTGCCAGCAGCATGGGACTAGTCACAGATACGCTGTATTTT
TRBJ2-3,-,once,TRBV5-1,CASSLAVTTDTQYF,TGCGCAAGCAGCTTGGCCGTGACCACAGATACGCAGTATTTT
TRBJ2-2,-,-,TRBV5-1,CTSSLADVTRSGELFF,TGCACCAGCAGCTTGGCGGATGTCACGAGATCCGGGGAGTTGTTTTTT
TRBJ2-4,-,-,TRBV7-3,CASSTPGRNIQYF,TGTGCCAGCAGCACTCCAGGGAGGAACATTCAGTACTTC
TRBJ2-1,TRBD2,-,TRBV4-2,CASSQESSSGTSWSEQFF,TGTGCCAGTAGCCAAGAATCGTCCTCCGGGACTAGCTGGAGTGAGCAGTTCTTC
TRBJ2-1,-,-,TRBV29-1,CSVKIEGLNEQFF,TGCAGCGTTAAGATAGAGGGTTTGAATGAGCAGTTCTTC
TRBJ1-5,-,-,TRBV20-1,CSAKREALDMSQHF,TGCAGTGCTAAAAGGGAGGCCCTCGACATGTCCCAGCACTTT
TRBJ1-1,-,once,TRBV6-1,CASSEGWRGRNSGDFF,TGTGCCAGCAGTGAAGGATGGAGGGGCCGGAACAGTGGAGATTTCTTT
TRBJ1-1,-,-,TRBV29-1,CSVLLPGTGKMNTEDFF,TGCAGCGTTCTTTTACCCGGTACAGGGAAAATGAACACTGAAGATTTCTTT
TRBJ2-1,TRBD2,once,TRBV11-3,CANTGTSGIVEQFF,TGTGCCAATACCGGGACTAGCGGGATTGTTGAGCAGTTCTTC
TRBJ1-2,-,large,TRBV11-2,CASSLGSGVYTF,TGTGCCAGCAGCTTAGGTTCGGGAGTCTACACCTTC
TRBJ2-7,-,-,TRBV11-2,CTSSPLTDGGQCF,TGTACCAGCAGCCCGTTGACGGATGGAGGGCAGTGCTTC
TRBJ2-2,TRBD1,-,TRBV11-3,CARSPGTGVTGELLF,TGTGCCAGGAGCCCCGGGACAGGGGTCACCGGGGAACTGCTTTTT
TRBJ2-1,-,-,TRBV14,CASSQDQGVVRYELFF,TGTGCCAGCAGCCAAGATCAAGGAGTAGTAAGGTATGAGCTGTTCTTC
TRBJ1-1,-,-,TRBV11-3,CASSLVGPPGRMNTEAIF,TGTGCCAGTAGCTTAGTTGGGCCGCCGGGACGGATGAACACTGAAGCTATCTTT
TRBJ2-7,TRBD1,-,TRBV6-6,CVSSLQTGGNYEQYF,TGTGTCAGCAGTCTCCAGACAGGGGGAAACTACGAGCAGTACTTC
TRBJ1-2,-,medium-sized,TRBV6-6,CASSQRQANYGYTF,TGTGCCAGCAGTCAGAGGCAGGCTAACTATGGCTACACCTTC
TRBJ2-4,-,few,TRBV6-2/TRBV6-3,CVSSYALSGIAKNIQYF,TGTGTCAGCAGTTACGCATTGTCAGGGATTGCCAAAAACATTCAGTACTTC
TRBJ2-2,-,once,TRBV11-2,CASSLVLAMHTWELFF,TGTGCCAGCAGCTTAGTATTGGCGATGCACACATGGGAACTGTTTTTT
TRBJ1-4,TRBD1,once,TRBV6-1,CASKAGQGLEKLFF,TGCGCCAGCAAAGCGGGACAGGGACTCGAAAAACTGTTTTTT
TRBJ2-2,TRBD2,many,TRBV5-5,CASSLELAGINGELFF,TGTGCCAGCAGCTTGGAGCTAGCGGGAATTAACGGGGAGCTGTTTTTT
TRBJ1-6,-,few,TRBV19,CASSEKVFSPLHF,TGTGCCAGTAGTGAGAAGGTATTTTCACCCCTCCACTTT
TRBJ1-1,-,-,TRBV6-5,CASAVYRDAEAFF,TGTGCCAGCGCAGTCTATAGGGACGCTGAAGCTTTCTTT
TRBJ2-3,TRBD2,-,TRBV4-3,CASSQDPGSGITDRQYF,TGCGCCAGCAGCCAAGACCCTGGTAGCGGGATTACAGATAGGCAGTATTTT
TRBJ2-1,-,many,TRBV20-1,CSALRGTSNEQFF,TGCAGTGCCCTCAGAGGGACGTCCAATGAGCAGTTCTTC
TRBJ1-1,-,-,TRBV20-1,CSAPGIPRDTKAFF,TGCAGTGCCCCCGGGATCCCAAGGGATACTAAAGCTTTCTTT
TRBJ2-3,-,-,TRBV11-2,CASSLDPPDTQYF,TGTGCCAGCAGCTTAGATCCCCCAGATACGCAGTATTTT
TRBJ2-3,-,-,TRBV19,CASSSTWTPSTDTQYF,TGTGCCAGTAGTTCCACTTGGACGCCCAGCACAGATACGCAGTATTTT
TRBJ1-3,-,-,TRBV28,CASLPPGGTRNTIYF,TGTGCCAGCTTACCTCCCGGGGGGACACGAAACACCATATATTTT
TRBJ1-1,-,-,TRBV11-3,CASSLVGQPGRMNIEAFF,TGTGCCAGCAGCTTAGTTGGGCAGCCGGGACGGATGAACATTGAAGCTTTCTTT
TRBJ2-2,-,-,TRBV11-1,CASSSRTIGTGELFF,TGTGCCAGCAGCTCCCGGACAATAGGAACCGGGGAGCTGTTTTTT
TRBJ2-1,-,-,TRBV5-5,CASSTEGRTYNEQFF,TGTGCGAGCAGCACGGAGGGGAGAACCTACAATGAGCAGTTCTTC
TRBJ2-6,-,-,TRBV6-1,CASSWTQSSGANILTF,TGTGCCAGCAGTTGGACACAGAGCTCTGGGGCCAACATCCTAACTTTC
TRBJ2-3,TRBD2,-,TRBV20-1,CSARTISGIADTHYF,TGCAGTGCTAGGACGATTAGCGGGATCGCAGATACGCACTACTTT
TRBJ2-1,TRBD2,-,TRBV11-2,CASSLARGGLRNEQFF,TGTGCCAGTAGCTTAGCGCGGGGGGGCCTTCGTAATGAGCAGTTCTTC
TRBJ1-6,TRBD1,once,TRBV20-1,CSPTGDTSPLHF,TGCAGCCCGACAGGGGATACTTCACCCCTCCATTTT
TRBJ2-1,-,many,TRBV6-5,CASSSPSRGYEQFF,TGTGCCAGCAGTTCCCCCTCTCGGGGGTATGAGCAGTTCTTC
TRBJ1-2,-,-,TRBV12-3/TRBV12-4,CASSYWTVGDHCYTF,TGTGCCAGCAGTTACTGGACAGTTGGGGACCATTGCTACACCTTC
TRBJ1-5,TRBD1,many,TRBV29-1,CSAETGVNQPQHF,TGCAGCGCGGAGACAGGGGTCAATCAGCCCCAGCATTTT
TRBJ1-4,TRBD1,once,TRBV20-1,CSASSGQEKLLF,TGCAGTGCTAGCTCCGGACAGGAAAAACTGCTTTTT
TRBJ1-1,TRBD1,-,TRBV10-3,CAISAEDRGTTEAFF,TGTGCCATCAGTGCCGAGGACAGGGGGACTACTGAAGCTTTCTTT